These T cell receptor beta chains were read from a single sample in a study of blood T cell repertoires in COVID-19. Some clones are missing from TCRdb's copy, which holds only in-frame ones; the method was immunoSEQ multiplex PCR. Of around 160,000 clones in the sample, just under 85% were seen once. Sequencing input: peripheral blood. These receptors all come from a woman between 35 and 50 years old with active or convalescent COVID-19. The CDR3 runs from the conserved cysteine through the conserved F or W. The D gene is left open where the match is weak. Rows give clone size only sometimes, using once, few, many, or a class for an expanded clone.

V: TRBV5-5
J: TRBJ2-7
D: -
size: -
DNA: TGTGCCAGCAGTAATCCGGGAAGATCCTACGAGCAGTACTTC
CDR3: CASSNPGRSYEQYF

V: TRBV27
J: TRBJ1-1
D: -
size: -
DNA: TGTGCCAGCAGTTTCGCGGAGAACACTGAAGCTTTCTTT
CDR3: CASSFAENTEAFF

V: TRBV19
J: TRBJ1-3
D: TRBD1
size: -
DNA: TGTGCCAGTAGTAAGGGACAGGGGGTTCGCTACGGAAACACCATATATTTT
CDR3: CASSKGQGVRYGNTIYF

V: TRBV5-6
J: TRBJ1-3
D: -
size: -
DNA: TGTGCCAGCAGCTATGGACAGTCTGGAAACACCATATATTTT
CDR3: CASSYGQSGNTIYF

V: TRBV23-1
J: TRBJ1-1
D: -
size: -
DNA: TGCGCCAGCAGTCATCCCCTGTCGGGATACACTGAAGCTTTCTTT
CDR3: CASSHPLSGYTEAFF

V: TRBV11-3
J: TRBJ2-2
D: -
size: -
DNA: TGTGCCAGCAGCTTCAGGGGGAACACCGGGGAGCTGTTTTTT
CDR3: CASSFRGNTGELFF

V: TRBV4-3
J: TRBJ2-7
D: TRBD2
size: -
DNA: TGCGCCAGCAGCCAACGTAAGCGGGGCACCTACGAGCAGTACTTC
CDR3: CASSQRKRGTYEQYF

V: TRBV7-2
J: TRBJ1-3
D: -
size: -
DNA: TGTGCCAGCAGCTTAGGGGGCCCCAGGGTCTCTGGAAACACCATATATTTT
CDR3: CASSLGGPRVSGNTIYF

V: TRBV7-2
J: TRBJ1-3
D: -
size: -
DNA: TGTGCCAGCAGCCTTTTAACCAGGGGCCCTGGAAACACCATATATTTT
CDR3: CASSLLTRGPGNTIYF

V: TRBV28
J: TRBJ2-6
D: -
size: once
DNA: TGTGCCAGCAGCGGATACCTCTCAGGGGAAAACTCTGGGGCCAACGTCCTGACTTTC
CDR3: CASSGYLSGENSGANVLTF

V: TRBV20-1
J: TRBJ1-1
D: -
size: -
DNA: TGCAGTGTTGGGACAGAAGCTTTCTTT
CDR3: CSVGTEAFF

V: TRBV27
J: TRBJ2-2
D: TRBD1
size: -
DNA: TGTGCCAGCAGTTTAATATTCGGGACAGGGTCGAACACCGGGGAGCTGTTTTTT
CDR3: CASSLIFGTGSNTGELFF

V: TRBV27
J: TRBJ2-6
D: -
size: -
DNA: TGTGCCAGCAGTTTAAAATCCTCCTCTGGGGCCAACGTCCTGACTTTC
CDR3: CASSLKSSSGANVLTF

V: TRBV28
J: TRBJ2-3
D: -
size: -
DNA: TGTGCCAGCAGTTTACCTCTCGGGACATCAGATACGCAGTATTTT
CDR3: CASSLPLGTSDTQYF

V: TRBV7-2
J: TRBJ2-5
D: TRBD2
size: once
DNA: TGTGCCAGCAGTTCATATAGCGGGAGTCCTCAAGAGACCCAGTACTTC
CDR3: CASSSYSGSPQETQYF

V: TRBV5-4
J: TRBJ2-4
D: TRBD2
size: -
DNA: TGTGCCAGCAGCCCAGGACTAGCGGGGAGGGGCAAAAACATTCAGTACTTC
CDR3: CASSPGLAGRGKNIQYF

V: TRBV3-1/TRBV3-2
J: TRBJ2-1
D: TRBD1
size: -
DNA: TGTGCCAGCAGCCAGTCTGACGGGACAGGGAATGAGCAGTTCTTC
CDR3: CASSQSDGTGNEQFF

V: TRBV5-1
J: TRBJ1-2
D: -
size: -
DNA: TGCGCCAGCAGCGAGAGTGCGCGTGGCTACACCTTC
CDR3: CASSESARGYTF

V: TRBV6-2/TRBV6-3
J: TRBJ2-1
D: -
size: -
DNA: TGTGCCAGCAGTTATCGTTTGGATAGCGGCAGCTCCTACAATGAGCAGTTCTTC
CDR3: CASSYRLDSGSSYNEQFF

V: TRBV28
J: TRBJ1-5
D: -
size: -
DNA: TGTGCCAGCAGTTTATCCAGCTTAGACTTCTCCAATCAGCCCCAGCATTTT
CDR3: CASSLSSLDFSNQPQHF

V: TRBV9
J: TRBJ1-4
D: TRBD1
size: -
DNA: TGTGCCAGCAGCGTCGACAGGGGAAGGGCAACTAATGAAAAACTGTTTTTT
CDR3: CASSVDRGRATNEKLFF

V: TRBV7-2
J: TRBJ2-7
D: -
size: once
DNA: TGTGCCAGCAGCTTAACCGGGAACTACGAGCAGTACTTC
CDR3: CASSLTGNYEQYF

V: TRBV5-8
J: TRBJ2-3
D: TRBD2
size: -
DNA: TGTGCCAGCAGCTCCGGACTAGCGGGAGTTCGATGGGCAGATACGCAGTATTTT
CDR3: CASSSGLAGVRWADTQYF

V: TRBV7-2
J: TRBJ1-1
D: TRBD1
size: few
DNA: TGTGCCAGCAGCTTAGTAGCACCTCGGGCAGGGGGCACTGAAGCTTTCTTT
CDR3: CASSLVAPRAGGTEAFF

V: TRBV10-3
J: TRBJ1-2
D: TRBD1
size: -
DNA: TGTGCCATCAGTGGGACAGGGATAGGCTATGGCTACACCTTC
CDR3: CAISGTGIGYGYTF

V: TRBV5-6
J: TRBJ1-2
D: -
size: -
DNA: TGTGCCAGCAGCTTGGGGATGGGGGGTGGCTATGGCTACACCTTC
CDR3: CASSLGMGGGYGYTF

V: TRBV5-1
J: TRBJ1-2
D: -
size: -
DNA: TGCGCCAGCAGTGAGTTGCAGGGGCGCGAGGATGGCTACACCTTC
CDR3: CASSELQGREDGYTF

V: TRBV28
J: TRBJ1-5
D: -
size: -
DNA: TGTGCCAGCAGTGTATCCTTTCGCGGCAATCAGCCCCAGCATTTT
CDR3: CASSVSFRGNQPQHF

V: TRBV9
J: TRBJ2-7
D: -
size: -
DNA: TGTGCCAGCAGCGTAGACAGAAGCTCCTACGAGCAGTACTTC
CDR3: CASSVDRSSYEQYF

V: TRBV9
J: TRBJ1-3
D: -
size: once
DNA: TGTGCCAGCAGCTCCAGCAGGGCGGAAAACACCATATATTTT
CDR3: CASSSSRAENTIYF

V: TRBV28
J: TRBJ2-3
D: -
size: -
DNA: TGTGCCAGCAGCTACAGCTTAAGACAGCCAACTTTACCTCGAACTAGCACAGATACGCAGTATTTT
CDR3: CASSYSLRQPTLPRTSTDTQYF

V: TRBV27
J: TRBJ1-1
D: TRBD1
size: -
DNA: TGTGCCAGCAGTATAGGGACAGGTTGGGAAGAAGCTTTCTTT
CDR3: CASSIGTGWEEAFF

V: TRBV11-2
J: TRBJ1-2
D: -
size: -
DNA: TGTGCCAGCAGCTTAGGTTGGGGGCTGGACTATGGCTACACCTTC
CDR3: CASSLGWGLDYGYTF

V: TRBV7-8
J: TRBJ2-7
D: -
size: -
DNA: TGTGCCAGCAGCTTAGATATGGCAGGGCTTCTTTACGAGCAGTACTTC
CDR3: CASSLDMAGLLYEQYF

V: TRBV28
J: TRBJ1-1
D: -
size: -
DNA: TGTGCCAGCACCACAGGGCCTAACACTGAAGCTTTCTTT
CDR3: CASTTGPNTEAFF

V: TRBV10-1
J: TRBJ2-1
D: -
size: -
DNA: TGCGCCAGCAGTGCCCCGGGCGGGTCCTACAATGAGCAGTTCTTC
CDR3: CASSAPGGSYNEQFF

V: TRBV10-1
J: TRBJ1-2
D: -
size: once
DNA: TGCGCCAGCAAGGGGAGCGGGATGGATGGCTACACCTTC
CDR3: CASKGSGMDGYTF

V: TRBV7-7
J: TRBJ2-3
D: -
size: -
DNA: TGTGCCAGCAGCCCCAGGGCAGGCGGCTTCGGAGATACGCAGTATTTT
CDR3: CASSPRAGGFGDTQYF

V: TRBV18
J: TRBJ2-3
D: -
size: -
DNA: TGTGCCAGCTCCACCCGAAGCGGAAGCAGCACAGATACGCAGTATTTT
CDR3: CASSTRSGSSTDTQYF

V: TRBV28
J: TRBJ1-6
D: -
size: -
DNA: TGTGCCAGCAGTTTTCCTGGACCCGGGGTTGGAGATTCACCCCTCCACTTT
CDR3: CASSFPGPGVGDSPLHF

V: TRBV9
J: TRBJ1-6
D: -
size: once
DNA: TGTGCCAGCAGCGTAGCACAGGCGAATTCACCCCTCCACTTT
CDR3: CASSVAQANSPLHF

V: TRBV28
J: TRBJ2-1
D: -
size: -
DNA: TGTGCCAGCAGTTCGCAGGGTGTCGGAAGCAATGAGCAGTTCTTC
CDR3: CASSSQGVGSNEQFF

V: TRBV20-1
J: TRBJ1-6
D: TRBD1
size: -
DNA: TGCAGTGCTAGTAAACCTACAGGGGGAAATTCACCCCTCCACTTT
CDR3: CSASKPTGGNSPLHF

V: TRBV6-5
J: TRBJ2-1
D: -
size: -
DNA: TGTGCCAGCAGTTACGCCCAGGGTAATAATGAGCAGTTCTTC
CDR3: CASSYAQGNNEQFF

V: TRBV5-1
J: TRBJ2-5
D: TRBD1
size: -
DNA: TGCGCCAGCAGCCCACCCGGGACAGGGGGCTGGGAGACCCAGTACTTC
CDR3: CASSPPGTGGWETQYF

V: TRBV2
J: TRBJ1-1
D: -
size: -
DNA: TGTGCCAGCCTCTGGAAGGGACAGAACACTGAAGCTTTCTTT
CDR3: CASLWKGQNTEAFF

V: TRBV6-6
J: TRBJ1-5
D: -
size: -
DNA: TGTGCCAGCAGTTACGAGGCCCAAGGGGGGGCCCAGCATTTT
CDR3: CASSYEAQGGAQHF